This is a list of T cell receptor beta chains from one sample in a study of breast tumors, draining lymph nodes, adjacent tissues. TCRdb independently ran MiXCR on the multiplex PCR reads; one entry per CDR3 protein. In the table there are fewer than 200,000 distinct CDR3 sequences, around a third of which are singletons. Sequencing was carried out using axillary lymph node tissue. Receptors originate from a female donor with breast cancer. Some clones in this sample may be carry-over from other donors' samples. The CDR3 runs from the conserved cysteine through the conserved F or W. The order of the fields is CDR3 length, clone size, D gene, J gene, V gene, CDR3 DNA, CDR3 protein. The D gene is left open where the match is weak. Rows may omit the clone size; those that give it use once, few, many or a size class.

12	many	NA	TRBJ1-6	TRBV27	TGTGCCAGCAGTACCCTTAGTTCACCCCTCCACTTT	CASSTLSSPLHF
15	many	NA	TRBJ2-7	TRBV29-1	TGCAGCGTTTTACTACAGGGGAGGGGGGTTTACGAGCAGTACTTC	CSVLLQGRGVYEQYF
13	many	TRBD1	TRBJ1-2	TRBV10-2	TGCGCCAGCAAATCGGACAGGGGAAATGGCTACACCTTC	CASKSDRGNGYTF
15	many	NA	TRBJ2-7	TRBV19	TGTGCCAGCCGAGAGCAGGAAGATTGGGCCTACGAGCAGTACTTC	CASREQEDWAYEQYF
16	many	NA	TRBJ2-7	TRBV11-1	TGTGCCAGCAGCCCTCCGACCTCGGTTCGAACCTACGAGCAGTACTTC	CASSPPTSVRTYEQYF
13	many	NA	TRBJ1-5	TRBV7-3	TGTGCCAGCAGCTTAGGGACGGTTCAGCCCCAGCATTTT	CASSLGTVQPQHF
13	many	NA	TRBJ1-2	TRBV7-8	TGTGCCAGCAGCTTAGCGGAGGCCTATGGCTACACCTTC	CASSLAEAYGYTF
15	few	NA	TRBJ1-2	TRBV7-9	TGTGCCAGCAGCTTAGGAGGATGGGGCAGCTATGGCTACCCCTTC	CASSLGGWGSYGYPF
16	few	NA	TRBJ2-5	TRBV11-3	TGTGCCAGCAGCTTAGAGCCTAGTTTGTTTCGAGAGACCCGGTACTTC	CASSLEPSLFRETRYF
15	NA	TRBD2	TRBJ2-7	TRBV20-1	TGCAGTGCTAGAGATAGGTTGGGGGGGGTTTACGAGCAGTACTTC	CSARDRLGGVYEQYF
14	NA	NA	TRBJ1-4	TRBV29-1	TGCAGCGTTGAGGAGGTGGTTGACTATGGAAAACTGTTTTTT	CSVEEVVDYGKLFF
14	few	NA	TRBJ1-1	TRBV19	TGTGCCAGTAGTATTCAGGGGACGCACACTGAAGCTTTCTTT	CASSIQGTHTEAFF
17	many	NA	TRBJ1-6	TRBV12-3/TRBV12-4	TGTGCCAGCAGTTTAGGAGGGGCCCCGCCCTATAATTCACCCCTCCACTTT	CASSLGGAPPYNSPLHF
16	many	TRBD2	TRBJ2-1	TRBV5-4	TGTGCCAGCAGCTGGGGACTAGCGGGAGCCTACAATGAGCAGTTCTTC	CASSWGLAGAYNEQFF
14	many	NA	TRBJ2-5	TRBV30	TGTGCCTGGAGTGTACAAGCAGGGGAAGAGACCCAGTACTTC	CAWSVQAGEETQYF
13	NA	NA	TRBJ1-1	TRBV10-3	TGTGCCATCAGTGAGGCGGTGAACACTGAAGCTTTCTTT	CAISEAVNTEAFF
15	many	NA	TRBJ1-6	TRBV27	TGTGCCAGCAGTTTCCAGACAGGACTTAATTCACCCCTCCACTTT	CASSFQTGLNSPLHF
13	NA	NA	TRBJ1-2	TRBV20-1	TGCAGTGCTACAGAGCGGGGGGCTTATGGCTACACCTTC	CSATERGAYGYTF
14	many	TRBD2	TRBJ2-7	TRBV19	TGTGCCAGTAGTATCGGTAGCGGGGCCTACGAGCAGTACTTC	CASSIGSGAYEQYF
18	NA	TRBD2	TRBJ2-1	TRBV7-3	TGTGCCAGCAGCTTATGGGGCTCGGGACTAGCGAGGGCCAATGAGCAGCTCTTC	CASSLWGSGLARANEQLF
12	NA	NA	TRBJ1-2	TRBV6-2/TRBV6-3	TGTGCCAGCAGTTACGACAGGAGGGGCTACACCTTC	CASSYDRRGYTF
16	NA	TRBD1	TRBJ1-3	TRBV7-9	TGTGCCAGCAGCTCCTTGACAGGGGGCCAGGGCTACACCATATATTTT	CASSSLTGGQGYTIYF
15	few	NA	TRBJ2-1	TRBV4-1	TGCGCCAGCAGCCAGGCGGCTAGCTCCTACAATGAGCAGTTCTTC	CASSQAASSYNEQFF
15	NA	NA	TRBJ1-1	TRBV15	TGTGCCACCAGCAGAGGGTACCAGTCGAACACTGAAGCTTTCTTT	CATSRGYQSNTEAFF
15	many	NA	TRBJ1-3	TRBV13	TGTGCCAGCAGCTTATTAAGCATGGGAGGAAACACCATATATTTT	CASSLLSMGGNTIYF
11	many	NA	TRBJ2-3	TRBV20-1	TGCAGTGCTAATGGGGCGGATACGCAGTATTTT	CSANGADTQYF
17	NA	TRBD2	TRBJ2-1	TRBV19	TGTGCCAGTAGTATGAACATGGGGACTAGCGGGTACAATGAGCAGTCCTTC	CASSMNMGTSGYNEQSF
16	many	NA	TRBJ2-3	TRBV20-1	TGCAGTGCTAGAGATGTACTTCGAGGGAGCACAGATACGCAGTATTTT	CSARDVLRGSTDTQYF
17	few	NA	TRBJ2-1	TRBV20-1	TGCAGTGCTAGAGATCTTCCAACTGTGAAGTCCTACAATGAGCAGTTCTTC	CSARDLPTVKSYNEQFF
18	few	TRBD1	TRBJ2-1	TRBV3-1	TGTGCCAGCAGCCAGCCTCTTTCTATGGGGACAGGGCACAATGAGCAGTTCTTC	CASSQPLSMGTGHNEQFF
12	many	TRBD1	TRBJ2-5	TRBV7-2	TGTGCCAGCAGCCACAGGGGGGAGACCCAGTACTTC	CASSHRGETQYF
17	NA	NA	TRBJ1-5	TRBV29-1	TGCAGCGTTGAAGATCTTATCCAGGGTCGGTACGAGCAGCCCCAGCATTTT	CSVEDLIQGRYEQPQHF
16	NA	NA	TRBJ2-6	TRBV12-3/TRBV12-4	TGTGCCAGCAGTTTAGGGGGATACTCTGGGGCCAACGTCCTGACTTTC	CASSLGGYSGANVLTF
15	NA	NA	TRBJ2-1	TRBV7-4	TGTGCCAGCAGCTTAGTCGGGACAAGAAACAATGAGCAGTTCTTC	CASSLVGTRNNEQFF
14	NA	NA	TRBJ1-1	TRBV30	TGTGCCTGGAGTCCTTTTAGGGGTGACACTGAAGCTTTCTTT	CAWSPFRGDTEAFF
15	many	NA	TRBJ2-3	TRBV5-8	TGTGCCAGCAGCTCGATAAGTACGGCCACAGATACGCAGTATTTT	CASSSISTATDTQYF
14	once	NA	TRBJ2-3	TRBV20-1	TGCAGTGCTAGGGGGACAGGGAGCGGGAGTACGCAGTATTTT	CSARGTGSGSTQYF
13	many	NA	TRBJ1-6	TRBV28	TGTGCCAGCAGTGGGGACATAAGTTCACCCCTCCACTTT	CASSGDISSPLHF
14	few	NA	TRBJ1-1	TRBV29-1	TGCAGCGTTGTCCCTGGGAAAGGGGCCACTGAAGCTTTCTTT	CSVVPGKGATEAFF
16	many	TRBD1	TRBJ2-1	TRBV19	TGTGCCAGTAGTGCAGGGGGCGAGGGGTCCTACAATGAGCAGTTCTTC	CASSAGGEGSYNEQFF
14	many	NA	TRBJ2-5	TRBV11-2	TGTGCCAGCAGCTCCTTGGTGGGCCGGGAGACCCAGTACTTC	CASSSLVGRETQYF
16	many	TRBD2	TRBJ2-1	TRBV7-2	TGTGCCAGCAGCTTAGTGGTAGCGGGGAGTTCCCTTGCGCAGTTCTTC	CASSLVVAGSSLAQFF
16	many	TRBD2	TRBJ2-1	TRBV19	TGTGCCAGTAGTACTCTCCTAGCGGGAGGCCTCCGTGAGCAGTTCTTC	CASSTLLAGGLREQFF
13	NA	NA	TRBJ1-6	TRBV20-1	TGCAGTGCCGTGACAGTCGCCGGATCACCCCTCCACTTT	CSAVTVAGSPLHF
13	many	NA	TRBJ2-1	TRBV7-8	TGTGCCAGCAGCGTGGGGCAGTGGAATGAGCAGTTCTTC	CASSVGQWNEQFF
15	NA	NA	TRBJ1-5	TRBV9	TGTGCCAGCAGCGTAGATGGCAGGATGGAACAGCCCCCGCATTTT	CASSVDGRMEQPPHF
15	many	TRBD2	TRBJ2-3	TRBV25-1	TGTGCCAGCTCGGGACTAGCGGAACAAACAGATACGCAGTATTTT	CASSGLAEQTDTQYF
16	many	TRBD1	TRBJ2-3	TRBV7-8	TGTGCCAGCAGCTCCGAGACAGGGTTTAGCACAGATACGCAGTATTTT	CASSSETGFSTDTQYF
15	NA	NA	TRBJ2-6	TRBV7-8	TGTGCCAGCAGCTTTCAGGCAGGTGGGGCCAACGTCCTGACTTTC	CASSFQAGGANVLTF
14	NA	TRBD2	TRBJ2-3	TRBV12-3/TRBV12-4	TGTGCCAGCAGTTTCCGGACTAGCACAGGTACGCCGTATTTT	CASSFRTSTGTPYF
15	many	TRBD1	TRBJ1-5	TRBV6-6	TGTGCCAGCCTAAGGTGGGACAGGGGGGATCAGCCCCAGCATTTT	CASLRWDRGDQPQHF